This T cell receptor beta chain came from a study of identical twins. Study outcomes and limitations: There were fewer insertions in abundant cord blood beta clonotypes, but memory repertoires showed no such pattern. The authors drew conclusions from cross-sectional statistical analysis rather than following the same donors. Models, which agreed with sharing between unrelated individuals, nonetheless underestimated the out-of-frame TCR alpha sharing seen in monozygotic twins.

Template switching added a universal primer site; cDNA carried unique molecular identifiers. TCRdb ran MiXCR on the 5' RACE reads and lists one entry per CDR3 protein. The sample holds 1.5 million to 2 million distinct CDR3 sequences, more than 30% seen once. Remarks on this clonotype: What it binds is not known.

CDR1 is KGHDR, CDR2 SFDVKD, per germline. There are 16 residues in the CDR3. J was trimmed by 5 bases and V by 1 base; bases with no gene match: 5. Input material: cord blood. This chain joins TRBV24-1 and TRBJ2-1, with TRBD1 matching 9 bases. The clonotype comes from a newborn girl in good health. CDR3 region: CATSDFGQGSHNEQFF. In DNA form, the CDR3 reads TGTGCCACCAGTGATTTCGGACAGGGGTCCCACAATGAGCAGTTCTTC.